The sequence of this T cell receptor beta chain was determined in a study of blood T cells in healthy people across ages. Study details: About one barcoded beta molecule per two T cells came from capture by template switching. Study findings and constraints: Naive T cell percentage and TCR beta diversity correlated strongly.

A sample-barcoded 5' primer and a J-beta primer mix were used in a second PCR of roughly 7 to 12 cycles. TCRdb processed the 5' RACE reads anew with MiXCR; each CDR3 protein has one entry. This table has over a million distinct CDR3 sequences, about 43% appearing once. V was cut by 1 base and J by 4 bases, with 15 bases left in between. Germline V gene lookup returns CDR1 SGHAT and CDR2 FQNNGV. CDR3 size: 16 residues. Healthy Caucasian individuals from Russia aged about 6 to 90 served as donors. Total RNA was extracted at no less than 6 micrograms per sample. About this clonotype: Its antigen remains unknown.

This clonotype was sampled from a woman between 18 and 30 years old in good health. What was sequenced was blood. The chain carries TRBV11-2 and TRBJ2-3; D uncertain. The CDR3 bases are TGTGCCAGCAGCTTAGCAGTCCGGGCTCCTCCAGATACGCAGTATTTT. This codes for CASSLAVRAPPDTQYF.